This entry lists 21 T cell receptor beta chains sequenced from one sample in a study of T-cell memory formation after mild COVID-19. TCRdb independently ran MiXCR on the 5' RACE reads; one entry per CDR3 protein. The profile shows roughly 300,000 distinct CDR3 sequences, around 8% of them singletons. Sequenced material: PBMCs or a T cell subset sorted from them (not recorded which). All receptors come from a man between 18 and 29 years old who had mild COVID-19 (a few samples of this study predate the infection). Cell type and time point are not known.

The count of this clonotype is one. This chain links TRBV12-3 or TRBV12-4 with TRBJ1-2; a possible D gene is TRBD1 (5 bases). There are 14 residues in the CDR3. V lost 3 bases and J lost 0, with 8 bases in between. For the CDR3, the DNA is TGTGCCAGCAGTTTCCTGGACACTAACTATGGCTACACCTTC. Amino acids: CASSFLDTNYGYTF.

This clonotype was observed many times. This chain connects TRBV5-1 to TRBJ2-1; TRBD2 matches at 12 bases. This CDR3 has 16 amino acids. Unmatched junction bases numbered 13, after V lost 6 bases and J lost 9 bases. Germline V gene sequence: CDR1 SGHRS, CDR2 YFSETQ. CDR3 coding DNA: TGCGCCAGCACCCCCCTACTAGCGGGGGGCCCGGGTGAGCAGTTCTTC. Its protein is CASTPLLAGGPGEQFF. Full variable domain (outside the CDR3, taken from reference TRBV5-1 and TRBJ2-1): KAGVTQTPRYLIKTRGQQVTLSCSPISGHRSVSWYQQTPGQGLQFLFEYFSETQRNKGNFPGRFSGRQFSNSRSEMNVSTLELGDSALYLCASTPLLAGGPGEQFFGPGTRLTVL.

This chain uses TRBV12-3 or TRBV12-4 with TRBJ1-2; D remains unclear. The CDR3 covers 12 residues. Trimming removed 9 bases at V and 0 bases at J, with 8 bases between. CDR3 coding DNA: TGTGCCAGTAGGTCTTCTAACTATGGCTACACCTTC. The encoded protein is CASRSSNYGYTF.

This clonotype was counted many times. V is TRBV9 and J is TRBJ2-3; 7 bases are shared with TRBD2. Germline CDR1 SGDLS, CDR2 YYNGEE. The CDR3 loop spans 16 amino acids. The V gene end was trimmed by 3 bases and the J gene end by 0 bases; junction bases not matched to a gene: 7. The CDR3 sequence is CASSAQRGTSTDTQYF. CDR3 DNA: TGTGCCAGCAGCGCACAGCGGGGAACTAGCACAGATACGCAGTATTTT.

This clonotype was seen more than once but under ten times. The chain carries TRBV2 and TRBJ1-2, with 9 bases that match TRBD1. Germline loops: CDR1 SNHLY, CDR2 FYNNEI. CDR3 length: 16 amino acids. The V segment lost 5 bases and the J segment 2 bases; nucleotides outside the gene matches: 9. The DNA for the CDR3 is TGTGCCAGCAGTCTGACAGGGGGATTGATGAACTATGGCTACACCTTC. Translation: CASSLTGGLMNYGYTF. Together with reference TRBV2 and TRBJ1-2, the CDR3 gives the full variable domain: EPEVTQTPSHQVTQMGQEVILRCVPISNHLYFYWYRQILGQKVEFLVSFYNNEISEKSEIFDDQFSVERPDGSNFTLKIRSTKLEDSAMYFCASSLTGGLMNYGYTFGSGTRLTVV.

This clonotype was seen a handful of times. The CDR3 reads CASSLDGVEQYF. CDR3 coding DNA: TGTGCCAGCAGCTTAGATGGGGTCGAGCAGTACTTC. The chain recombines TRBV11-2 with TRBJ2-7; D not resolved. The V gene lost 0 bases and the J gene lost 6 bases, with 6 bases spanning the gap. The germline gives CDR1 SGHAT, CDR2 FQNNGV. The CDR3 has 12 residues. Supplemented by reference TRBV11-2 and TRBJ2-7, the full variable domain reads EAGVAQSPRYKIIEKRQSVAFWCNPISGHATLYWYQQILGQGPKLLIQFQNNGVVDDSQLPKDRFSAERLKGVDSTLKIQPAKLEDSAVYLCASSLDGVEQYFGPGTRLTVT.

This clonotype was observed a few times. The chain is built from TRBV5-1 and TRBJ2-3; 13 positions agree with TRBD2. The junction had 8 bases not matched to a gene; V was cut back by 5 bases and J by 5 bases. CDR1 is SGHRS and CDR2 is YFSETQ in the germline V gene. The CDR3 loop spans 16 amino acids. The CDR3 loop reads CASSGTSGTRRDTQYF. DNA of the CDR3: TGCGCCAGCAGTGGGACTAGCGGGACTCGGCGAGATACGCAGTATTTT.

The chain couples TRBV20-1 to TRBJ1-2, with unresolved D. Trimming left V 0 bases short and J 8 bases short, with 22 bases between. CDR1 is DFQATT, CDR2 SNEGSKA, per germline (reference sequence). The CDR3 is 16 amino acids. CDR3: CSARDLGEEVVKGYTF. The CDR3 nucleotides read TGCAGTGCTAGAGATCTCGGGGAAGAAGTCGTGAAGGGCTACACCTTC.

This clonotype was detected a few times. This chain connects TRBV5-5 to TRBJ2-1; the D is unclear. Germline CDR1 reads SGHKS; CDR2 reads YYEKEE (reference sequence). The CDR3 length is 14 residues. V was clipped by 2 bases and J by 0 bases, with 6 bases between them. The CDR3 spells CASSFQLSYNEQFF. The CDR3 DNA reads TGTGCCAGCAGCTTCCAACTCTCCTACAATGAGCAGTTCTTC.

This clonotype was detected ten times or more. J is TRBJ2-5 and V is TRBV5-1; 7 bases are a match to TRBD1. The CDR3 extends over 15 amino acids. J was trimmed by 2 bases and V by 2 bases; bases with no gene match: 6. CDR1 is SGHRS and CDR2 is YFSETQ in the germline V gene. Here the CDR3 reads CASSLIGTAQETQYF. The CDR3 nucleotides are TGCGCCAGCAGCTTAATCGGGACAGCACAAGAGACCCAGTACTTC.

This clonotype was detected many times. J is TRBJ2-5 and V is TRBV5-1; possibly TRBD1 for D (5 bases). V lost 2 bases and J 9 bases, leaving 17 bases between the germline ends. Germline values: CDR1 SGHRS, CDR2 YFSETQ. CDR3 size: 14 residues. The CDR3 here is CASSFGTGGSAQYF. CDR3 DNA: TGCGCCAGCAGCTTTGGTACAGGCGGCTCGGCCCAGTACTTC.

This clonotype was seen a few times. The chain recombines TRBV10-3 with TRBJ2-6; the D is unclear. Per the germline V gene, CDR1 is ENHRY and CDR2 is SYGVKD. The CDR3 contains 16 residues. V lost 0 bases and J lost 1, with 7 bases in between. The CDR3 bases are TGTGCCATCAGTGAGTCGGACCAATCTGGGGCCAACGTCCTGACTTTC. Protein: CAISESDQSGANVLTF.

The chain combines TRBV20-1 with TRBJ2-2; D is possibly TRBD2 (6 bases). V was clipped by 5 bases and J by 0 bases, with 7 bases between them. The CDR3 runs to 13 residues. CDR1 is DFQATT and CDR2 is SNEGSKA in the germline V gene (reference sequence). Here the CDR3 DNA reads TGCAGTGCTCGCGGGGCGAACACCGGGGAGCTGTTTTTT. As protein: CSARGANTGELFF.

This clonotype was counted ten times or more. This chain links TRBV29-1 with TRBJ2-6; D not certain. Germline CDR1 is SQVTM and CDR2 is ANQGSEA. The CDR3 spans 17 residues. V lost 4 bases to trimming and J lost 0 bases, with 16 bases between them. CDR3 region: CSVALGMKVSGANVLTF. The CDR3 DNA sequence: TGCAGCGTTGCTTTAGGAATGAAGGTCTCTGGGGCCAACGTCCTGACTTTC.

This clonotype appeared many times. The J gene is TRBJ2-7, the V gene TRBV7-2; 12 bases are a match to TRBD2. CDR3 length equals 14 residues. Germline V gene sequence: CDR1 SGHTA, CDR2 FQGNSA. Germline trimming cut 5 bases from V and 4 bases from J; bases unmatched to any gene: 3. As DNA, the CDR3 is TGTGCCAGCAGCGTGACTAGCGGGGGATACGAGCAGTACTTC. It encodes CASSVTSGGYEQYF.

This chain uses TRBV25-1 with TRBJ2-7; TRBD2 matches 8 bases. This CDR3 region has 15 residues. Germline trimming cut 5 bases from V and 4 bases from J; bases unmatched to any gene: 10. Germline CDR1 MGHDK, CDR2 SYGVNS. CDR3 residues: CASSYGLAFAYEQYF. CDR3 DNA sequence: TGTGCCAGCAGTTACGGACTAGCCTTCGCGTACGAGCAGTACTTC.

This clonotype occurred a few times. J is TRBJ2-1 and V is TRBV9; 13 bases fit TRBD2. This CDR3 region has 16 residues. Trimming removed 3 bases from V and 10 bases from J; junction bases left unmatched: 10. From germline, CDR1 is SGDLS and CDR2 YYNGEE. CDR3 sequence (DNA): TGTGCCAGCAGCGAGTTACTAGCGGGGGGGCTGGAGGAGCAGTTCTTC. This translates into CASSELLAGGLEEQFF.

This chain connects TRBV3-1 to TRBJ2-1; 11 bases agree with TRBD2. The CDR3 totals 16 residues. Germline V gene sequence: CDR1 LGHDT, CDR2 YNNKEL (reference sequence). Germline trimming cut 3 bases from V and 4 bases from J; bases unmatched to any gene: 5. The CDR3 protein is CASSQHSGGAYNEQFF. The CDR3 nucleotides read TGTGCCAGCAGCCAGCATAGCGGGGGGGCTTACAATGAGCAGTTCTTC.

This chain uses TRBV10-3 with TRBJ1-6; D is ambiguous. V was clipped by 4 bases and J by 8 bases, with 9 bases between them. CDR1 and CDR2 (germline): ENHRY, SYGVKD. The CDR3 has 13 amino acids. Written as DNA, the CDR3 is TGTGCCATCAGTGGTCGATCAGATTCACCCCTCCACTTT. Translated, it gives CAISGRSDSPLHF.

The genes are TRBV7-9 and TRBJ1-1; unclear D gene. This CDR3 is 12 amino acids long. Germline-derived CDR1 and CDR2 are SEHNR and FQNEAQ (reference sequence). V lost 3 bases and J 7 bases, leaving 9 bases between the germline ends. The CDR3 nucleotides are TGTGCCAGCAGCTTGCCGGGTGGTGAAGCTTTCTTT. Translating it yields CASSLPGGEAFF.

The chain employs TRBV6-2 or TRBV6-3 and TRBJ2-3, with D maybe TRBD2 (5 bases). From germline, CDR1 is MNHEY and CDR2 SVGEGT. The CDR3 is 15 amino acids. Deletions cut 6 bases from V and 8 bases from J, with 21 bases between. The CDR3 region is CASSRRPPREGTQYF. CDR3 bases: TGTGCCAGCAGCCGCCGGCCACCGAGGGAAGGTACGCAGTATTTT.